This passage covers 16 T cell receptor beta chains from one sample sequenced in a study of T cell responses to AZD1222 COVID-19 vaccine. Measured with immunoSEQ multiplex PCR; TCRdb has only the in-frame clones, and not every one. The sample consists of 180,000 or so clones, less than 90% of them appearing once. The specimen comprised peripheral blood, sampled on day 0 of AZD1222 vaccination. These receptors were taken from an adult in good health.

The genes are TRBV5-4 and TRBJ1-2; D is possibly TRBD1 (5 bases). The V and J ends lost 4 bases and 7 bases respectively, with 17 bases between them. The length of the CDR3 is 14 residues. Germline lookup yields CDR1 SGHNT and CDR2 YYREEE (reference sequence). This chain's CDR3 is CASSPMGGGGGYTF. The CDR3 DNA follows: TGTGCCAGCAGCCCGATGGGTGGGGGGGGTGGCTACACCTTC.

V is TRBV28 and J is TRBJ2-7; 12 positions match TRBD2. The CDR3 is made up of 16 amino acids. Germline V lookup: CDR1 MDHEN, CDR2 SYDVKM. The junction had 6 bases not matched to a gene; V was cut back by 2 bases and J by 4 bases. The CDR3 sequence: CASSLGLAGGEYEQYF. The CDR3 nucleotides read TGTGCCAGCAGTTTAGGCCTAGCGGGAGGGGAGTACGAGCAGTACTTC. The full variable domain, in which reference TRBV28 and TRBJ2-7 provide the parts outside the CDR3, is DVKVTQSSRYLVKRTGEKVFLECVQDMDHENMFWYRQDPGLGLRLIYFSYDVKMKEKGDIPEGYSVSREKKERFSLILESASTNQTSMYLCASSLGLAGGEYEQYFGPGTRLTVT.

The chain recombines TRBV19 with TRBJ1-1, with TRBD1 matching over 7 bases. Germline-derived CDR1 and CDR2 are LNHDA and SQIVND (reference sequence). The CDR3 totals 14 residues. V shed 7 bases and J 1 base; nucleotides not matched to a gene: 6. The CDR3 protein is CASISTGRNTEAFF. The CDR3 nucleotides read TGTGCCAGTATCTCGACAGGGCGGAACACTGAAGCTTTCTTT.

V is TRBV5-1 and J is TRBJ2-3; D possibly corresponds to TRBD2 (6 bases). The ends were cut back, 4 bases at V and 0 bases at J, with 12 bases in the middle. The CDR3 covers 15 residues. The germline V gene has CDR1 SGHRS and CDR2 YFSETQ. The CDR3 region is CASSVDYTSTDTQYF. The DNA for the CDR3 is TGCGCCAGCAGCGTGGACTATACTAGCACAGATACGCAGTATTTT.

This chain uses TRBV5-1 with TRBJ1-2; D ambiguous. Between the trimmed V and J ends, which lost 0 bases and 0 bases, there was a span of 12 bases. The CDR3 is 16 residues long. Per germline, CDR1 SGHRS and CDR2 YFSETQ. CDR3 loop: CASSLADGTSNYGYTF. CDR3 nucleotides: TGCGCCAGCAGCTTGGCCGATGGAACTTCTAACTATGGCTACACCTTC. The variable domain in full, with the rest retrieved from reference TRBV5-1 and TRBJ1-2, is KAGVTQTPRYLIKTRGQQVTLSCSPISGHRSVSWYQQTPGQGLQFLFEYFSETQRNKGNFPGRFSGRQFSNSRSEMNVSTLELGDSALYLCASSLADGTSNYGYTFGSGTRLTVV.

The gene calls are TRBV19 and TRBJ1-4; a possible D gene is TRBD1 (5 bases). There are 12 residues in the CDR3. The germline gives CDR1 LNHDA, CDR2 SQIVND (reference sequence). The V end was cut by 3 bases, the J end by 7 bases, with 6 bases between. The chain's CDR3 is CASSMGTEKLFF. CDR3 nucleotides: TGTGCCAGTAGTATGGGGACTGAAAAACTGTTTTTT.

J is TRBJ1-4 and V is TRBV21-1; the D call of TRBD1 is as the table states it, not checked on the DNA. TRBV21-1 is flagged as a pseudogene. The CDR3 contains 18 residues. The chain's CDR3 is CASSKGGGRDPRDEKLFF. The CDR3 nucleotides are TGTGCCAGCAGCAAAGGAGGGGGCCGGGACCCACGGGACGAAAAACTGTTTTTT.

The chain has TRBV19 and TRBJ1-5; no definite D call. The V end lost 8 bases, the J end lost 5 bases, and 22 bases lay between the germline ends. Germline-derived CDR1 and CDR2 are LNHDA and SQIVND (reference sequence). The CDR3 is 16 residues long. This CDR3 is CASRTQLAATHQPQHF. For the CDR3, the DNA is TGTGCCAGTCGAACTCAATTAGCAGCCACACATCAGCCCCAGCATTTT.

The DNA for the CDR3 is TGTGCCAGCAGCTCCGGACAGGGTGTTGGCTACACCTTC. This encodes CASSSGQGVGYTF. This chain joins TRBV5-4 and TRBJ1-2; 8 nucleotides match TRBD1. Germline CDR1 is SGHNT and CDR2 is YYREEE (reference sequence). The CDR3 runs 13 residues. V dropped 3 bases and J dropped 7; count of bases not matched to a gene: 5.

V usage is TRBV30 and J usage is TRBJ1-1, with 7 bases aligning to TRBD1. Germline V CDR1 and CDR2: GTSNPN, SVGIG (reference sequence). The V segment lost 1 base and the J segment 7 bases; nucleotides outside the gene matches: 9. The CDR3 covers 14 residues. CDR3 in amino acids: CAWSGTWTGLEAFF. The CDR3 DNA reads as TGTGCCTGGAGTGGGACGTGGACAGGTCTTGAAGCTTTCTTT.

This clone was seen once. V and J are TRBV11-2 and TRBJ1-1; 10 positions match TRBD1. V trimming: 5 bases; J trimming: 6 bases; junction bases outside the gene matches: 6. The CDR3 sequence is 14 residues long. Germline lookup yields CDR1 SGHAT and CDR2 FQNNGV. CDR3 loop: CASSPSDRGAEAFF. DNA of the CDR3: TGTGCCAGCAGCCCCTCGGACAGGGGGGCTGAAGCTTTCTTT.

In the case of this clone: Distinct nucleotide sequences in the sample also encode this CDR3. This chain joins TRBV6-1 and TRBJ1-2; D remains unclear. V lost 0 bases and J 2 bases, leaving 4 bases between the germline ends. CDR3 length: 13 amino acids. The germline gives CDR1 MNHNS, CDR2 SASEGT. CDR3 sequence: CASSEAGNYGYTF. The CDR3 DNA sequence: TGTGCCAGCAGTGAAGCTGGGAACTATGGCTACACCTTC.

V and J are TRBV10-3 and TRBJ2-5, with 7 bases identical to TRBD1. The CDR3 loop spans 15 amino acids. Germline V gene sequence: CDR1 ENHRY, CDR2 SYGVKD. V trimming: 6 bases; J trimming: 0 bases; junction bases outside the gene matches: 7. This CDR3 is CAIRNDRVYQETQYF. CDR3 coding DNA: TGTGCCATCAGGAACGACAGGGTATACCAAGAGACCCAGTACTTC.

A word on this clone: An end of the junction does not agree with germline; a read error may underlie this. Here the CDR3 reads CASSSTSGSPGELFF. In DNA, the CDR3 is TGTGCTAGCAGCTCGACTAGCGGGAGCCCCGGGGAGCTGTTTTTT. The rearrangement joins TRBV7-7 to TRBJ2-2; 12 positions agree with TRBD2. Germline loops: CDR1 SSHAT, CDR2 FNYEAQ (reference sequence). The CDR3 is 15 amino acids.

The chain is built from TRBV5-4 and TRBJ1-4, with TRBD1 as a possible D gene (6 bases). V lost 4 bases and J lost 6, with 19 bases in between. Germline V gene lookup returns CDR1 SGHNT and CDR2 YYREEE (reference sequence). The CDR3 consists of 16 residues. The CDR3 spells CASSSEAEQGDEKLFF. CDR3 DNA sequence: TGTGCCAGCAGCAGCGAGGCGGAACAGGGAGATGAAAAACTGTTTTTT.

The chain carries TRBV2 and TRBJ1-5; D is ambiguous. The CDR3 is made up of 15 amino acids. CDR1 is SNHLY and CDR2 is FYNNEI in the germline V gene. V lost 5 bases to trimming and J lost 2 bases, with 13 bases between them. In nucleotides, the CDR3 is TGTGCCAGCAGTCCGACGGGGTTCGGCAATCAGCCCCAGCATTTT. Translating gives CASSPTGFGNQPQHF. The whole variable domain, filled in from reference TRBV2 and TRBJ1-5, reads EPEVTQTPSHQVTQMGQEVILRCVPISNHLYFYWYRQILGQKVEFLVSFYNNEISEKSEIFDDQFSVERPDGSNFTLKIRSTKLEDSAMYFCASSPTGFGNQPQHFGDGTRLSIL.